This TCR beta chain was identified during a study of yellow fever vaccine responses in identical twins (dated by TCRdb to between 2018 and 2020). Study-wide context: In identical twins, the study followed T cell clones that responded to the vaccine with precision.

Library construction relied on RT-PCR. Data came from an Illumina HiSeq 2500. The public reads were run again by TCRdb, first through fastp at Q25 and then through MiXCR, and only productive beta chains were kept. CDR3 protein sequences are deduplicated, and each keeps its most common genes and DNA. For this sample the table gives around 2,200 distinct CDR3 sequences, of which approximately 80% were detected only once. The ten largest clones take up roughly 9.1% of the sample. Study-wide findings and limitations: According to the authors, in identical twins the way T cells responded to vaccination appeared partly convergent and partly personalized.

To note about this clonotype: The specificity of this receptor is unknown. No clone much larger than this one lies a single base away; base qualities are absent.

V is cut by 9 bases and J by 3 bases, and the space between the germline ends is 11 bases. CDR1 and CDR2, per the germline V gene, are KGHDR and SFDVKD. The CDR3, from cysteine to valine, totals 12 residues. The DNA shown is the 36-base CDR3, in frame from base 1. Sequencing was performed on T cells from blood (PBMCs), unsorted or a sorted subset (not recorded which), taken before or after yellow fever vaccination (not recorded which). The sequence derives from a female donor who received the yellow fever vaccine. The chain couples TRBV24-1 to TRBJ2-7, and the D gene may be TRBD1, 6 bases matching. The CDR3 reads CATPDSHYEQYV. Here is the DNA: TGTGCCACCCCGGACAGTCACTACGAGCAGTACGTC.